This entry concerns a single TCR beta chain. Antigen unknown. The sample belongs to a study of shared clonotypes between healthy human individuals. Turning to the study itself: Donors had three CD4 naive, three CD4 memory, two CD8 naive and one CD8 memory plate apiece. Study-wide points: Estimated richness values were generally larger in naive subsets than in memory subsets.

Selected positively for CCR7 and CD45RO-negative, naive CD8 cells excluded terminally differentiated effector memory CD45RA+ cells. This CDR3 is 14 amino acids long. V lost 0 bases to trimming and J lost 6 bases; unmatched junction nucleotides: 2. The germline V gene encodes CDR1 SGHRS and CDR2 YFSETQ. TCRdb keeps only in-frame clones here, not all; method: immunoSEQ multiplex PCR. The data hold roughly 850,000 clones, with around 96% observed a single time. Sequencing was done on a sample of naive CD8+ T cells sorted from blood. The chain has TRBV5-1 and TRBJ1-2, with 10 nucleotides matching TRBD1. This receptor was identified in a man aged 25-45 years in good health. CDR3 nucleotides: TGCGCCAGCAGCTTGGGACAGGGGGCGGATGGCTACACCTTC. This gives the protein CASSLGQGADGYTF.